This T cell receptor beta chain was sequenced during a study of beta chain features in type 1 diabetes. Study-level background: Examination of sorted cells across all samples involved around 110 million cells.

The investigators reverse transcribed all of the isolated RNA, so they sequenced expressed TCRB transcripts. The protocol was immunoSEQ multiplex PCR, while the TCRdb copy is restricted to in-frame clones and leaves out a portion. The table lists 160,000 or so clones, roughly 9.1% of them singletons, with 2% to 2.5% in the top ten. Study-wide results and caveats: More deletions and fewer insertions at VDJ junctions were seen in type 1 diabetes patients. In patients and controls equally, PCR might favor templates that are shorter. Researchers could not determine here whether HLA type influences TCRB rearrangement.

This clone came up a few times. Its specificity is not known. The TCR was taken from a woman aged 18-35 years in good health. The sequenced material came from central memory CD4+ T cells from blood.

CDR3 nucleotides: TGTGCCAGCAGCTTCACAGACAATTCACCCCTCCACTTT. This encodes CASSFTDNSPLHF. The gene calls are TRBV7-9 and TRBJ1-6; D is unresolved. This CDR3 comprises 13 residues. CDR1 is SEHNR, CDR2 FQNEAQ, per germline (reference sequence). Deletions cut 3 bases from V and 7 bases from J, with 7 bases between. Full variable domain (remainder filled in from reference TRBV7-9 and TRBJ1-6): DTGVSQNPRHKITKRGQNVTFRCDPISEHNRLYWYRQTLGQGPEFLTYFQNEAQLEKSRLLSDRFSAERPKGSFSTLEIQRTEQGDSAMYLCASSFTDNSPLHFGNGTRLTVT.